This T cell receptor (beta chain) was captured by sequencing in a study of identical twins. Study results and limitations: Beta out-of-frame sequences showed weaker excess twin sharing.

Germline V gene sequence: CDR1 MDHEN, CDR2 SYDVKM. V was trimmed by 2 bases and J by 4 bases, leaving 11 bases between them. The CDR3 consists of 14 residues. Through template switching, a universal primer site was introduced, and the cDNA contained unique molecular identifiers. Using its own MiXCR run on the 5' RACE reads, TCRdb lists one record per CDR3 protein. The data show about 530,000 distinct CDR3 sequences, under 25% seen once. As regards this clonotype: The antigen is unknown.

This sample was shared with a second study, whose subject was yellow fever vaccine responses in identical twins. Per that study: Twins' vaccine T cell responses were reported to seem partly convergent and partly personalized.

Sequenced: CD4+ T cells sorted from blood. The V and J genes are TRBV28 and TRBJ1-1; possible D gene TRBD1, 5 bases. The origin of this receptor is a woman younger than 35 in good health. CDR3 sequence (DNA): TGTGCCAGCAGTTTAGGGGACGTCAGCACTGAAGCTTTCTTT. Its translation: CASSLGDVSTEAFF.